Detailed here is one T cell receptor beta chain. This record belongs to a study of Ad26.COV2.S vaccination and SARS-CoV-2 variants. V lost 4 bases to trimming and J lost 1 base; unmatched junction nucleotides: 1. Germline CDR1 and CDR2: LGHDT and YNNKEL (reference sequence). The CDR3 length is 14 residues. Libraries were prepared by immunoSEQ multiplex PCR; TCRdb keeps only in-frame clonotypes and omits some of them. This table holds some 39,000 clones, 65% to 90% found once. Sequenced material: peripheral blood, taken after recovery from COVID-19. V and J are TRBV3-1 (or the pseudogene TRBV3-2) and TRBJ1-2; 9 bases line up with TRBD1. The receptor's source is a human donor who had recovered from COVID-19. CDR3 amino acids: CASSPGQGNYGYTF. CDR3 bases: TGTGCCAGCAGCCCGGGACAGGGTAACTATGGCTACACCTTC.